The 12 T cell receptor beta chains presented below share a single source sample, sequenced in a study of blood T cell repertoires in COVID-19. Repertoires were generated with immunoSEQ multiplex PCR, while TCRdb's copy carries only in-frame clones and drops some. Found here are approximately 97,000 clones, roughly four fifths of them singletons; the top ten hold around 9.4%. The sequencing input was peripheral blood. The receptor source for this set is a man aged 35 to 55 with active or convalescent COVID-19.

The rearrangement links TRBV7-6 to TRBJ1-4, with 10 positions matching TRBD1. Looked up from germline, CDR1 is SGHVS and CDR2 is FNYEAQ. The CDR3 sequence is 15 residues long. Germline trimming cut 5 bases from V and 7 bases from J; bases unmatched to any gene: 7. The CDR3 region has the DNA TGTGCCAGCAGCCCGACAGGGGGCGCGTTTGAAAAACTGTTTTTT. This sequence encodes CASSPTGGAFEKLFF.

CDR3 loop: CASIPGTGGGGELFF. CDR3 coding DNA: TGTGCCAGCATCCCGGGGACAGGGGGCGGCGGGGAGCTGTTTTTT. V is TRBV6-2 or TRBV6-3 and J is TRBJ2-2, with TRBD1 matching over 12 bases. Trimming took 7 bases from V and 7 from J; bases not matched to a gene: 7. Germline CDR1 reads MNHEY; CDR2 reads SVGEGT. The CDR3 runs 15 residues.

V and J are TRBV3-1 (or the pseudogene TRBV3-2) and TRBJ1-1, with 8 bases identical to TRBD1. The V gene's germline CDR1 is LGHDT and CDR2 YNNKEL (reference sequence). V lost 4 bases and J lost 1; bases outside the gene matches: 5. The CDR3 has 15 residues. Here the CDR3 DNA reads TGTGCCAGCAGCCTCCAGGGGGCGAGGAACACTGAAGCTTTCTTT. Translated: CASSLQGARNTEAFF.

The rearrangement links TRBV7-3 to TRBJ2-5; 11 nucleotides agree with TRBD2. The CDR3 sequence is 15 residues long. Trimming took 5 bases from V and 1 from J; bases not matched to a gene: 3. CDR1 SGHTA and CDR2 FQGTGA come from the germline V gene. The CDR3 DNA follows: TGTGCCAGCAGCAGACTAGCGGGATTCCAAGAGACCCAGTACTTC. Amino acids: CASSRLAGFQETQYF.

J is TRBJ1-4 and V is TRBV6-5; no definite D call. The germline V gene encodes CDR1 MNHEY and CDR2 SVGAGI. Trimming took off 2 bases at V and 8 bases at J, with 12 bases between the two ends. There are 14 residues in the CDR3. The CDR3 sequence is CASSYRGHGEKLFF. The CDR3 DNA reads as TGTGCCAGCAGTTACCGGGGTCATGGAGAAAAACTGTTTTTT.

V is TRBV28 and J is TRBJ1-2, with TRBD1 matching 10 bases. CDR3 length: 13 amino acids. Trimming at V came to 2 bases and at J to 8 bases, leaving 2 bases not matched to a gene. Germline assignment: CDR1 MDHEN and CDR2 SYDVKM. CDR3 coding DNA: TGTGCCAGCAGTTTAGGGACAGGGGTAGGCTACACCTTC. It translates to CASSLGTGVGYTF.

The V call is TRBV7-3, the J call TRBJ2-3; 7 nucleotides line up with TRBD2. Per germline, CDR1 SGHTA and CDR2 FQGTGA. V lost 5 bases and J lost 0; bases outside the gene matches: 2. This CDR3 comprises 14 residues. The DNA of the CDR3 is TGTGCCAGCAGCCTTAGCGGGAGCACAGATACGCAGTATTTT. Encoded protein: CASSLSGSTDTQYF.

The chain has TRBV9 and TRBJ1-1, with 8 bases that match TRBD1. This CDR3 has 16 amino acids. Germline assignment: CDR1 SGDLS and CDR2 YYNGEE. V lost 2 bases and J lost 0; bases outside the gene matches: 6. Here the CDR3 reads CASSVGQGWMNTEAFF. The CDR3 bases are TGTGCCAGCAGCGTCGGACAGGGATGGATGAACACTGAAGCTTTCTTT.

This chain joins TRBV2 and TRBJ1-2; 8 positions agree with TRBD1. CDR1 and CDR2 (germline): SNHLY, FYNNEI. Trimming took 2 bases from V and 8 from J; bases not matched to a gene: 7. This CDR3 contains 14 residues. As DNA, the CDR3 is TGTGCCAGCAGTGAAACAGGGGGGGAGGAGGGCTACACCTTC. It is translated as CASSETGGEEGYTF.

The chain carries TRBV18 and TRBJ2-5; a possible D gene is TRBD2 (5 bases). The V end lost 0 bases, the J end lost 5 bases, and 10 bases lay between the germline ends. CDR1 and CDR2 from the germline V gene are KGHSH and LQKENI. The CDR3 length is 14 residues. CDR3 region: CASSPPRGAETQYF. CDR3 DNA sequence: TGTGCCAGCTCACCACCACGGGGAGCGGAGACCCAGTACTTC.

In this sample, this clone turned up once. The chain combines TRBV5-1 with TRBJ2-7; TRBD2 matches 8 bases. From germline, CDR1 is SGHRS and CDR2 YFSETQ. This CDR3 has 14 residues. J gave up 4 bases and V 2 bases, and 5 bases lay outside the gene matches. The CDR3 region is CASSFGGAEYEQYF. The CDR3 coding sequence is TGCGCCAGCAGCTTCGGGGGGGCAGAGTACGAGCAGTACTTC.

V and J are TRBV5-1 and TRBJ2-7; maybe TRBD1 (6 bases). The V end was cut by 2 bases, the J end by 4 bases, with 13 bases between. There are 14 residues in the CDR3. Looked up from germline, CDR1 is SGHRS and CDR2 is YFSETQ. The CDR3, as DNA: TGCGCCAGCAGCTTCTTCGGGGACACATACGAGCAGTACTTC. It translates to CASSFFGDTYEQYF.